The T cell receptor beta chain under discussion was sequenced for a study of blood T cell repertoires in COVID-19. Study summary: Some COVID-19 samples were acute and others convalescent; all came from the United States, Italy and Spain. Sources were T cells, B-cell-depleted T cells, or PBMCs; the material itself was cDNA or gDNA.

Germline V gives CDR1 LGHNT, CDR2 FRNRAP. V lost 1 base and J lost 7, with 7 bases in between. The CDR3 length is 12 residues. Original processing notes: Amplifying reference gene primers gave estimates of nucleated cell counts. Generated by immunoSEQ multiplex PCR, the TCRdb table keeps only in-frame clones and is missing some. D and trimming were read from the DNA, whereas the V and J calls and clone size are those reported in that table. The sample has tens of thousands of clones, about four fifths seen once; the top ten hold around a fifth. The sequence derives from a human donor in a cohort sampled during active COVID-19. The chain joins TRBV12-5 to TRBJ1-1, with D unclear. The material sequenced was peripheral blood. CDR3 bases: TGTGCTAGTGGTTTGGGGAGGGTTGAAGCTTTCTTT. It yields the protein CASGLGRVEAFF. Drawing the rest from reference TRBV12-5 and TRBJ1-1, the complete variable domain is DARVTQTPRHKVTEMGQEVTMRCQPILGHNTVFWYRQTMMQGLELLAYFRNRAPLDDSGMPKDRFSAEMPDATLATLKIQPSEPRDSAVYFCASGLGRVEAFFGQGTRLTVV.